Sequencing of this T cell receptor (beta chain) was carried out in a study of T cells in Graves' hyperthyroidism and ophthalmopathy. General study points: Expanded thyroid clonotypes (above 0.001) were mostly also found in blood. Classification by a 13 V-J model distinguished ophthalmopathy from stable hyperthyroidism.

Points on this clonotype: Antigen: not known. The junction differs from germline at one of its ends, possibly a read error.

TCR beta CDR3 regions were amplified from RNA. The HTBI set primed first-round TCR CDR3 RT-PCR. TCRdb re-derived calls from the multiplex PCR reads in MiXCR, one entry per CDR3 protein. Among roughly 300,000 distinct CDR3 sequences listed, approximately 13% were seen once. The CDR3 runs to 14 residues. Germline V CDR1 and CDR2: DFQATT, SNEGSKA (reference sequence). PBMCs came from 7.5 to 10 ml fresh peripheral blood. The source material was blood. The clonotype comes from a woman in her twenties or thirties with Graves' hyperthyroidism. The chain links TRBV20-1 to TRBJ1-3; D is unresolved. DNA for the CDR3: TGCAGTGCTAGAGAGGGAGGGAAGGGAAACACCACATATTTT. Its translation: CSAREGGKGNTTYF.